A selection of T cell receptor beta chains follows, all from one sample in a study of control samples from healthy donors and cancer patients. The assay was immunoSEQ multiplex PCR, and TCRdb's table has in-frame clones only and misses some. This table has 150,000 or so clones, about 90% appearing once. Sequenced input: blood. Source of these receptors: a man aged 25 to 40 in good health. Each CDR3 is given with its conserved first and last residue. A D gene is named only where the DNA matches it firmly. Some rows mark clone size as missing; the rest say once, few, many or name a class of expanded clone.

V,size,J,D,DNA,CDR3
TRBV7-8,.,TRBJ1-1,.,TGTGCCAGCAGCCCTATCACTGGTTCCCGGGAAGCTTTCTTT,CASSPITGSREAFF
TRBV7-9,.,TRBJ1-2,TRBD1,TGTGCCAGCAGCTTAACCGGGACAGAGTTCTATGGCTACACCTTC,CASSLTGTEFYGYTF
TRBV5-4,.,TRBJ2-1,.,TGTGCCAGCAGCCCGACTTACGACAATGAGCAGTTCTTC,CASSPTYDNEQFF
TRBV6-2/TRBV6-3,few,TRBJ2-7,.,TGTGCCAGCAGCCCTGTTTCCGTGATCGTCGACGAGCAGTACTTC,CASSPVSVIVDEQYF
TRBV12-5,few,TRBJ1-2,.,TGTGCTAGTGGTTCAGGGTTCCTATCCTATGGCTACACCTTC,CASGSGFLSYGYTF
TRBV27,once,TRBJ1-3,.,TGTGCCAGCAGTCCCGCCGGCGGCTCTGGAAACACCATATATTTT,CASSPAGGSGNTIYF
TRBV19,once,TRBJ1-5,.,TGTGCCGTCTCGTGGGGGGCGGGGGGCAATCAGCCCCAGCATTTT,CAVSWGAGGNQPQHF
TRBV2,once,TRBJ1-2,.,TGTGCCAGCGACAAAACTAACTATGGCTACACCTTC,CASDKTNYGYTF
TRBV6-2/TRBV6-3,.,TRBJ2-1,TRBD2,TGTGCCAGCAGTTTTGATCTAGCGGACTCCCTATCTGTCAATGAGCAGTTCTTC,CASSFDLADSLSVNEQFF
TRBV11-3,.,TRBJ2-3,.,TGTGCCAGCAGCTTGAGAGGCACAGATACGCAGTATTTT,CASSLRGTDTQYF
TRBV7-9,.,TRBJ1-6,.,TGTGCCAGCAGGACTAGCTCCTATAATTCACCCCTCCACTTT,CASRTSSYNSPLHF